Presented here are 2 T cell receptor beta chains from one specimen sequenced in a study of shared clonotypes between healthy human individuals. Method: immunoSEQ multiplex PCR; TCRdb's copy keeps in-frame clones and lacks some. The sample lists 2,500,000 or so clones; 80% to 95% were seen once. The sequencing input was naive CD4+ T cells from PBMCs. Subset defined: CD45RA+ positively selected. The receptors come from a man aged 18 to 29 in good health. Some clones in this sample may be carry-over from other donors' samples.

V and J are TRBV30 and TRBJ2-5, with 8 bases that match TRBD2. CDR1 and CDR2 from the germline V gene are GTSNPN and SVGIG (reference sequence). CDR3 size: 14 residues. With 2 bases clipped from V and 5 bases from J, the junction kept 7 bases outside the gene matches. The CDR3 nucleotides read TGTGCCTGGAGTCAGAGCGGGAGTTCCGAGACCCAGTACTTC. This translates into CAWSQSGSSETQYF.

J is TRBJ1-1 and V is TRBV15; D gene unclear. V lost 3 bases to trimming and J lost 5 bases, with 7 bases between them. The V gene's germline CDR1 is LNHNV and CDR2 YYDKDF (reference sequence). This CDR3 comprises 12 residues. CDR3: CATSRFWTEAFF. The CDR3 DNA reads TGTGCCACCAGCAGGTTTTGGACTGAAGCTTTCTTT.